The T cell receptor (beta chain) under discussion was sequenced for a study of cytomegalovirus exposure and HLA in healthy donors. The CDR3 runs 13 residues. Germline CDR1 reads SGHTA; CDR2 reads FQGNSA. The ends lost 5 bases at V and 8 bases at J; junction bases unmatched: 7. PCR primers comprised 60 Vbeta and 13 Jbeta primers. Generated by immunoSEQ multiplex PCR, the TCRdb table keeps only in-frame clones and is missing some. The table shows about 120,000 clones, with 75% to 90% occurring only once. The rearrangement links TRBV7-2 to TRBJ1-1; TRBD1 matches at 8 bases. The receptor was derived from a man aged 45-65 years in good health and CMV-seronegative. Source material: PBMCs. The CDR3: CASSLRRTGEAFF. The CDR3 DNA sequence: TGTGCCAGCAGCCTCCGAAGGACAGGGGAAGCTTTCTTT. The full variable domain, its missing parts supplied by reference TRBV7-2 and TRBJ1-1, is GAGVSQSPSNKVTEKGKDVELRCDPISGHTALYWYRQSLGQGLEFLIYFQGNSAPDKSGLPSDRFSAERTGGSVSTLTIQRTQQEDSAVYLCASSLRRTGEAFFGQGTRLTVV.